This T cell receptor (beta chain) came from a study of cytomegalovirus exposure and HLA in healthy donors. Study results and caveats: Rare TCR sequences dominated, though some public TCRs recurred in many donors.

Points on this clone: No antigen is known for it.

The germline CDR1 and CDR2 sequences are KGHSH and LQKENI. This CDR3 comprises 18 residues. J gave up 1 base and V 1 base, and 9 bases lay outside the gene matches. The PCR had 60 Vbeta and 13 Jbeta primers. TCRdb's copy holds only in-frame clones and misses some; the assay was immunoSEQ multiplex PCR. The sample table includes 150,000 to 200,000 clones. Sequencing was carried out using PBMCs. This clonotype was obtained from a woman aged 18-29 years in good health and CMV-seropositive. The chain joins TRBV18 to TRBJ1-3; 8 bases agree with TRBD1. The CDR3 DNA sequence: TGTGCCAGCTCACCACGATCAGGGGGCTCTTTGTCTGGAAACACCATATATTTT. Its protein is CASSPRSGGSLSGNTIYF.